Shown below are 26 T cell receptor beta chains from a single sample sequenced in a study of OX40 agonist ivuxolimab in advanced cancers. Using immunoSEQ multiplex PCR, the repertoire was profiled, and TCRdb retains in-frame clones only, with some absent. The sample contains approximately 82,000 clones, roughly 92% of which appear only once. The sample consisted of CD4+ or CD8+ T cells sorted from blood, taken in a trial of the OX40 agonist ivuxolimab. The receptors stem from an adult with an advanced solid tumor such as melanoma, head and neck, liver or kidney cancer.

This chain connects TRBV18 to TRBJ1-1; D is uncertain. The length of the CDR3 is 13 residues. Germline CDR1 reads KGHSH; CDR2 reads LQKENI. The ends were cut back, 3 bases at V and 1 base at J, with 6 bases in the middle. In DNA, the CDR3 is TGTGCCAGCTCACCGGCCCAGAACACTGAAGCTTTCTTT. This translates into CASSPAQNTEAFF.

This chain uses TRBV5-6 with TRBJ2-5, with TRBD2 matching over 9 bases. The germline CDR1 and CDR2 sequences are SGHDT and YYEEEE. V dropped 2 bases and J dropped 4; count of bases not matched to a gene: 6. The CDR3 has 15 amino acids. CDR3 DNA sequence: TGTGCCAGCAGCTTAGCGGGAGGAATCGGAGAGACCCAGTACTTC. Amino acids: CASSLAGGIGETQYF.

The chain joins TRBV5-1 to TRBJ1-5; D possibly corresponds to TRBD1 (6 bases). The V end lost 4 bases, the J end lost 7 bases, and 15 bases lay between the germline ends. Germline-derived CDR1 and CDR2 are SGHRS and YFSETQ. The CDR3 contains 14 residues. The CDR3 protein is CASSPGEGEQPQHF. The CDR3 DNA is TGCGCCAGCAGCCCTGGGGAGGGGGAACAGCCCCAGCATTTT.

In its sample, this clone was seen once. This chain links TRBV6-1 with TRBJ2-1, with a possible D match to TRBD2 (6 bases). Germline values: CDR1 MNHNS, CDR2 SASEGT. Trimming pared 6 bases from V and 6 bases from J, leaving 18 bases between. The CDR3 covers 15 residues. The chain's CDR3 is CASRFLAITPNEQFF. Written as DNA, the CDR3 is TGTGCCAGCAGGTTTCTAGCGATTACCCCCAATGAGCAGTTCTTC.

The genes are TRBV10-2 and TRBJ2-2, with 13 bases matching TRBD2. CDR3 length: 18 residues. J lost 0 bases, V lost 7 bases, and 8 bases had no gene match. Germline CDR1 reads WSHSY; CDR2 reads SAAADI. Written as DNA, the CDR3 is TGCGCCAGCACAAGACTAGCGGGAGGAGGGGCGAACACCGGGGAGCTGTTTTTT. This gives the protein CASTRLAGGGANTGELFF.

V usage is TRBV30 and J usage is TRBJ2-3, with D perhaps TRBD1 or TRBD2 (5 bases each). The V and J ends lost 3 bases and 8 bases respectively, with 21 bases between them. CDR1 and CDR2 (germline): GTSNPN, SVGIG (reference sequence). The CDR3 contains 15 residues. As DNA, the CDR3 is TGTGCCTGGAGCAAGACCGGGGCTCCGACGGGTACGCAGTATTTT. It encodes CAWSKTGAPTGTQYF. The full variable domain, its missing parts supplied by reference TRBV30 and TRBJ2-3, is SQTIHQWPATLVQPVGSPLSLECTVEGTSNPNLYWYRQAAGRGLQLLFYSVGIGQISSEVPQNLSASRPQDRQFILSSKKLLLSDSGFYLCAWSKTGAPTGTQYFGPGTRLTVL.

The gene calls are TRBV7-8 and TRBJ2-7; tentative D call: TRBD1 (5 bases). Trimming stripped 5 bases from V and 6 bases from J, with 14 bases between. This CDR3 contains 13 residues. Germline V gene data show CDR1 as SGHVS and CDR2 as FQNEAQ. CDR3 loop: CASSRGAPPEQYF. CDR3 in DNA: TGTGCCAGCAGCCGTGGGGCGCCCCCCGAGCAGTACTTC.

The chain joins TRBV10-3 to TRBJ1-5, with no clear D. This CDR3 has 13 residues. Germline CDR1 reads ENHRY; CDR2 reads SYGVKD. V lost 2 bases, J lost 6 bases, and 8 bases lay in between. DNA for the CDR3: TGTGCCATCAGTGAGGTAGGCTCTCAGCCCCAGCATTTT. The encoded protein is CAISEVGSQPQHF.

In its sample, this clone was seen once. The genes are TRBV6-5 and TRBJ1-2; 10 bases line up with TRBD1. Trimming at V came to 6 bases and at J to 7 bases, leaving 5 bases not matched to a gene. The length of the CDR3 is 13 residues. Germline CDR1 is MNHEY and CDR2 is SVGAGI. The CDR3 DNA sequence: TGTGCCAGCAGCCGCGGACAGGGGGGTGGCTACACCTTC. This encodes CASSRGQGGGYTF.

The genes are TRBV11-2 and TRBJ2-7; D not certain. The germline CDR1 and CDR2 sequences are SGHAT and FQNNGV. This CDR3 region has 12 residues. Trimming pared 5 bases from V and 4 bases from J, leaving 9 bases between. The CDR3 nucleotides read TGTGCCAGCAGCCAAGACCAGTACGAGCAGTACTTC. Protein sequence: CASSQDQYEQYF.

V is TRBV19 and J is TRBJ1-2; 8 positions agree with TRBD1. Germline lookup yields CDR1 LNHDA and CDR2 SQIVND (reference sequence). After removal of 5 bases from V and 1 base from J, the junction contained 9 bases not matched to a gene. The CDR3 sequence is 16 residues long. The DNA for the CDR3 is TGTGCCAGTAGTGGGGCAGGGGGCGCAGTTAACTATGGCTACACCTTC. Its translation: CASSGAGGAVNYGYTF.

The genes are TRBV27 and TRBJ2-1, with D uncertain. The V gene lost 5 bases and the J gene lost 2 bases, with 7 bases spanning the gap. This CDR3 spans 13 amino acids. Germline CDR1 is MNHEY and CDR2 is SMNVEV (reference sequence). The CDR3 region is CASSLIPYNEQFF. The DNA for the CDR3 is TGTGCCAGCAGTCTTATTCCCTACAATGAGCAGTTCTTC.

This rearrangement joins TRBV10-3 to TRBJ2-7; 11 bases align to TRBD2. The V segment lost 7 bases and the J segment 1 base; nucleotides outside the gene matches: 3. This CDR3 region has 14 residues. CDR1 and CDR2 (germline): ENHRY, SYGVKD. As DNA, the CDR3 is TGTGCCATCAAAAGACTAGCGGGGTCCTACGAGCAGTACTTC. Translation gives CAIKRLAGSYEQYF.

The CDR3 bases are TGTGCCAGCAGCTTGGGAGGAACACAGTACTTC. This codes for CASSLGGTQYF. The chain couples TRBV7-2 to TRBJ2-4, with a tentative D call TRBD2 (6 bases). This CDR3 is built from 11 residues. V was pared by 3 bases and J by 13 bases, with 10 bases between. Germline-derived CDR1 and CDR2 are SGHTA and FQGNSA. The whole variable domain, filled in from reference TRBV7-2 and TRBJ2-4, reads GAGVSQSPSNKVTEKGKDVELRCDPISGHTALYWYRQSLGQGLEFLIYFQGNSAPDKSGLPSDRFSAERTGGSVSTLTIQRTQQEDSAVYLCASSLGGTQYFGAGTRLSVL.

The chain is built from TRBV14 and TRBJ1-2; weak D call: TRBD1 (6 bases). The germline V and J ends were trimmed by 0 bases and 4 bases, with 12 bases remaining between them. The CDR3 contains 15 residues. Germline loops: CDR1 SGHDN, CDR2 FVKESK. The CDR3 nucleotides are TGTGCCAGCAGCCAAGAAAGAGAGGGGGGCTATGGCTACACCTTC. Its translation: CASSQEREGGYGYTF.

The V gene is TRBV5-1, the J gene TRBJ2-1; 7 positions agree with TRBD2. There are 16 residues in the CDR3. The germline V gene encodes CDR1 SGHRS and CDR2 YFSETQ. J gave up 1 base and V 5 bases, and 9 bases lay outside the gene matches. The CDR3 sequence is CASRGELASSYNEQFF. Written as DNA, the CDR3 is TGCGCCAGCAGAGGGGAACTAGCGAGTTCCTACAATGAGCAGTTCTTC.

The CDR3 DNA reads TGTGCCAGCGGACCTGACACCTTTTACGAGCAGTACTTC. Its protein is CASGPDTFYEQYF. The V gene is TRBV6-6, the J gene TRBJ2-7; D not certain. Between the trimmed V and J ends, which lost 8 bases and 4 bases, there was a span of 15 bases. This CDR3 is 13 amino acids long. Germline V CDR1 and CDR2: MNHNY, SVGAGI (reference sequence).

The V gene is TRBV29-1, the J gene TRBJ1-2; tentative D call: TRBD1 (6 bases). The CDR3 has 13 amino acids. V was pared by 6 bases and J by 6 bases, with 17 bases between. Germline assignment: CDR1 SQVTM and CDR2 ANQGSEA. In DNA, the CDR3 is TGCAGCGTCCGGGACATAGCGGATAATGGCTACACCTTC. Amino acid sequence: CSVRDIADNGYTF. The variable domain in full, completed from reference TRBV29-1 and TRBJ1-2, reads SAVISQKPSRDICQRGTSLTIQCQVDSQVTMMFWYRQQPGQSLTLIATANQGSEATYESGFVIDKFPISRPNLTFSTLTVSNMSPEDSSIYLCSVRDIADNGYTFGSGTRLTVV.

This sequence joins TRBV5-6 and TRBJ2-5; unclear D gene. CDR3 size: 12 residues. CDR1 is SGHDT and CDR2 is YYEEEE in the germline V gene. V lost 3 bases, J lost 2 bases, and 5 bases lay in between. The CDR3 protein is CASSWNQETQYF. The DNA of the CDR3 is TGTGCCAGCAGCTGGAATCAAGAGACCCAGTACTTC. Combining the CDR3 with reference TRBV5-6 and TRBJ2-5 gives the whole variable domain DAGVTQSPTHLIKTRGQQVTLRCSPKSGHDTVSWYQQALGQGPQFIFQYYEEEERQRGNFPDRFSGHQFPNYSSELNVNALLLGDSALYLCASSWNQETQYFGPGTRLLVL.

The V and J genes are TRBV21-1 and TRBJ1-2. TRBV21-1 is tagged as a pseudogene. CDR3 length equals 14 residues. CDR3 amino acids: CASIKTDGFYGYTF. Written as DNA, the CDR3 is TGTGCCAGCATAAAAACGGACGGATTCTATGGCTACACCTTC.

The V and J genes are TRBV11-3 and TRBJ1-1; TRBD1 is a possible D gene (5 bases). CDR1 and CDR2 from the germline V gene are SGHNT and YENEEA. Trimming stripped 1 base from V and 4 bases from J, with 19 bases between. The CDR3 has 17 amino acids. Here the CDR3 reads CASSLVRGPSLITEAFF. In DNA form, the CDR3 reads TGTGCCAGCAGCTTAGTTCGGGGCCCAAGTCTGATCACTGAAGCTTTCTTT.

The gene calls are TRBV6-5 and TRBJ1-4, with D uncertain. The CDR3 consists of 13 residues. The germline gives CDR1 MNHEY, CDR2 SVGAGI. Deletions cut 2 bases from V and 5 bases from J, with 6 bases between. Here the CDR3 reads CASSYAGNEKLFF. The CDR3 nucleotides are TGTGCCAGCAGTTACGCGGGGAATGAAAAACTGTTTTTT.

CDR3 DNA: TGTGCCAGCAGTTTATCAGGGTATAGGGGAAACACCATATATTTT. It is translated as CASSLSGYRGNTIYF. V usage is TRBV27 and J usage is TRBJ1-3, with D hard to call. This CDR3 has 15 residues. With 0 bases removed from V and 4 bases from J, the gap between germline ends came to 10 bases. Germline assignment: CDR1 MNHEY and CDR2 SMNVEV (reference sequence).

As for this clone: One end of the junction is discordant with germline, which a read error may explain. The J gene is TRBJ2-5, the V gene TRBV5-1; D is perhaps TRBD1 (5 bases). This CDR3 region has 14 residues. CDR1 is SGHRS and CDR2 is YFSETQ in the germline V gene. CDR3 protein: CTSSLGQGQETQYF. The CDR3 nucleotides read TGCACCAGCAGCTTGGGCCAGGGTCAAGAGACCCAGTACTTC.

The chain employs TRBV11-2 and TRBJ2-5; D is unclear. V dropped 2 bases and J dropped 5 bases, with 9 bases sitting between them. The CDR3 length is 13 residues. Looked up from germline, CDR1 is SGHAT and CDR2 is FQNNGV. The CDR3 region is CASSLLFYETQYF. The CDR3, as DNA: TGTGCCAGCAGCTTACTTTTCTACGAGACCCAGTACTTC.

The rearrangement links TRBV6-5 to TRBJ1-1; the D is unclear. Per the germline V gene, CDR1 is MNHEY and CDR2 is SVGAGI. V was clipped by 6 bases and J by 3 bases, with 14 bases between them. The CDR3 consists of 14 residues. The CDR3 DNA sequence: TGTGCCAGCAGCTCCCACGGGTCTTACACTGAAGCTTTCTTT. It translates to CASSSHGSYTEAFF.